Included here is one T cell receptor beta chain sequence, with context. Its recognized antigen is unknown. No quality values exist for individual bases; no much larger clone is one base distant. The data are from a study of blood T cell repertoires in COVID-19 (TCRdb year 2020). With regard to the full study: Samples from collaborators originated in the United States, Italy and Spain and spanned both the acute and convalescent phases of COVID-19. Where available, HLA class I and class II types were obtained from metadata supplied by the sample provider rather than from assay-based typing. The samples were drawn from the first 160 participants of the ongoing ImmuneRACE study and from some 1,300 subjects provided by 6 global collaborators. The material from the prospective study consisted of cDNA or gDNA derived from T cells, B-cell-depleted T cells, or PBMCs. The repertoires were released in a freely available public database meant as a resource for research on the immune response to SARS-CoV-2. The dataset comprised deeply sampled blood TCRbeta repertoires from subjects exposed to, actively infected with, or recovered from COVID-19. Sample metadata almost always included a de-identified subject ID, COVID-19 status, age in years and sex.

From cysteine to phenylalanine, the CDR3 is 19 amino acids long. Of the read, only the CDR3 DNA is kept; its 57 bases are in frame from base 1. V and J are trimmed by 0 bases and 0 bases, and the gene matches miss 7 bases of the junction. Sequences SGHTS (CDR1) and YDEGEE (CDR2) are obtained from the germline V gene. The collaborating institutions used their own protocols to collect whole blood in K2EDTA tubes. For TCRbeta analysis, collaborators shipped samples as frozen whole blood, isolated PBMCs, or DNA extracted from either of those sample types. General conclusions and limits of the study: The quantity of clinical and demographic metadata differed by source and by participant and was supplied without curation.

The immunoSEQ Assay, a bias-controlled multiplex PCR, was used to amplify TCRbeta CDR3 regions from genomic DNA. For the original study's pipeline: The number of nucleated cells in each sample was estimated from the amplification of reference gene primers within the assay. To quantify the absolute abundance of each unique TCRbeta CDR3 rearrangement, sequence reads were collapsed and filtered. Productive Simpson clonality was computed per sample as the square root of Simpson's diversity index over productive rearrangements. TCRdb holds this immuneACCESS table with in-frame rearrangements only. Some clones are missing; in checked studies, unresolved V genes explain under half, and the rest has no known cause. That table is the source of V, J and clone size, and D and trimming were worked out from the DNA. Within this sample are 250,000 to 350,000 clones, with about nine tenths of them counted one time only. Under 3.5% of the sample is in the top ten clones.

The TCR comes from a young woman with active or convalescent COVID-19. Sequencing used peripheral blood. This chain joins TRBV5-8 to TRBJ2-6, with 9 central nucleotides matching TRBD1. The CDR3 region has the sequence CASSLVWGTGSSGANVLTF. The DNA sequence follows: TGTGCCAGCAGCTTGGTCTGGGGGACAGGGAGCTCTGGGGCCAACGTCCTGACTTTC.